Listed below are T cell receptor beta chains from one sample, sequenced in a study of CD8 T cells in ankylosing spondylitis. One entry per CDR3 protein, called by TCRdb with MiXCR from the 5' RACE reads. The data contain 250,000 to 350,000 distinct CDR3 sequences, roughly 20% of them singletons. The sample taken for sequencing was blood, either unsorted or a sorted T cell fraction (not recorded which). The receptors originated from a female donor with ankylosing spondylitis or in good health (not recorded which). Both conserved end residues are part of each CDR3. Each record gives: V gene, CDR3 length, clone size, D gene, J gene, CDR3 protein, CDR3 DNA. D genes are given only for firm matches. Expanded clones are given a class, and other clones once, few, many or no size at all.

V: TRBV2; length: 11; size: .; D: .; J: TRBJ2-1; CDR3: CASCVYNEQFF; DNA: TGTGCCAGTTGTGTCTACAATGAGCAGTTCTTC
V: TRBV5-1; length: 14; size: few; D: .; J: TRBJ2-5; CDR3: CASSSYRRQETQYF; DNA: TGCGCCAGCAGCTCTTACAGGAGACAAGAGACCCAGTACTTC
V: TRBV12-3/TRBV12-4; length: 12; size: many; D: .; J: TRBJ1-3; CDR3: CASTPSGNTIYF; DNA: TGTGCCAGCACCCCCTCTGGAAACACCATATATTTT
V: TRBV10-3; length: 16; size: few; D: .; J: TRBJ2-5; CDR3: CAISDPQLPARETQYF; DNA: TGTGCCATCAGTGACCCCCAACTTCCGGCACGGGAGACCCAGTACTTC
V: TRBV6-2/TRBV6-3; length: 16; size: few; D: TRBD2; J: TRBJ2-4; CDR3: CASRSGTPSRKNIQYF; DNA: TGTGCCAGCAGAAGCGGGACCCCCTCACGCAAAAACATTCAGTACTTC
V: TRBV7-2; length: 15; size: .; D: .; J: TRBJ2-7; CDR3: CASSLEWGPPYEQYF; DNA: TGTGCCAGCAGCTTAGAATGGGGCCCCCCCTACGAGCAGTACTTC
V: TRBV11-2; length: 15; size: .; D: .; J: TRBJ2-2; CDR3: CASSPSPEGNGELFF; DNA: TGTGCCAGCAGCCCTAGTCCGGAGGGGAACGGGGAGCTGTTTTTT
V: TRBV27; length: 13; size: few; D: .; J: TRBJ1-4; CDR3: CASESRTREKLFF; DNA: TGTGCCAGCGAATCCCGTACTCGGGAAAAACTGTTTTTT
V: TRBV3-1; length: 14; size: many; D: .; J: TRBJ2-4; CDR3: CASSYADGKNIQYF; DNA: TGTGCCAGCAGCTACGCGGACGGAAAAAACATTCAGTACTTC
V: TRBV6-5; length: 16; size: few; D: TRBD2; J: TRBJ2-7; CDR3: CASSLGRDYLMDEQYF; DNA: TGTGCCAGCAGTTTGGGCCGGGACTACCTTATGGACGAGCAGTACTTC
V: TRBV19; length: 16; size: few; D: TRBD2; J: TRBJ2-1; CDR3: CASSAGRAGFGDEQFF; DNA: TGTGCCAGTAGTGCCGGGAGAGCGGGATTTGGGGATGAGCAGTTCTTC
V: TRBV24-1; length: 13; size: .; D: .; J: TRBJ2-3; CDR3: CATSEENTDTQYF; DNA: TGTGCCACCAGTGAGGAAAACACAGATACGCAGTATTTT
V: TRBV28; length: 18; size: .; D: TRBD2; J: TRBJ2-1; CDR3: CASSLFWASGRVNNEQFF; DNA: TGTGCCAGCAGTTTATTTTGGGCCAGCGGGAGGGTGAACAATGAGCAGTTCTTC
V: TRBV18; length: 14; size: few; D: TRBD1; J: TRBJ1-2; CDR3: CASSRPAGQGEHTF; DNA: TGTGCCAGCTCAAGGCCAGCGGGACAGGGGGAGCACACCTTC
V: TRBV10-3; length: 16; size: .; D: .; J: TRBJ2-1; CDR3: CAIRPEGSSSYNEQFF; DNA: TGTGCCATCAGGCCGGAGGGTTCGAGCTCCTACAATGAGCAGTTCTTC
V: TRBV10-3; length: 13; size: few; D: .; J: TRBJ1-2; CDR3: CAISEDGLYGYTF; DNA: TGTGCCATCAGTGAGGACGGACTCTATGGCTACACCTTC
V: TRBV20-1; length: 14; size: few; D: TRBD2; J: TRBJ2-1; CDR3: CSAQSGTRGNEQFF; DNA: TGCAGTGCTCAAAGCGGGACCCGCGGCAATGAGCAGTTCTTC
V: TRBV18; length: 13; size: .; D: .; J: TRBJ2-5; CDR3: CASSRAQQETQYF; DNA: TGTGCCAGCTCACGAGCACAGCAAGAGACCCAGTACTTC
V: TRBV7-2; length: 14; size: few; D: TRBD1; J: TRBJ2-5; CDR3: CASSLTGTGETQYF; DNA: TGTGCCAGCAGCTTGACAGGGACGGGGGAGACCCAGTACTTC
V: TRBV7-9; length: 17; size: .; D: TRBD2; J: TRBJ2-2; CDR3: CASSALLAGKNTGELFF; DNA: TGTGCCAGCAGCGCGCTCTTAGCGGGAAAGAACACCGGGGAGCTGTTTTTT
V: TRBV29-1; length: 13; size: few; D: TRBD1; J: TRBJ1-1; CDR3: CSVGRTGGTEAFF; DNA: TGCAGCGTTGGAAGGACAGGGGGCACTGAAGCTTTCTTT
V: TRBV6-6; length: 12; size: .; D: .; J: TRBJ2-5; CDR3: CASSSQAETQYF; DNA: TGTGCCAGCAGTTCGCAAGCGGAGACCCAGTACTTC
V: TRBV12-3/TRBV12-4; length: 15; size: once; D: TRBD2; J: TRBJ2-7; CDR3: CASRLGRTSSYEQYF; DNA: TGTGCCAGCAGATTAGGCAGGACTAGCTCCTACGAGCAGTACTTC
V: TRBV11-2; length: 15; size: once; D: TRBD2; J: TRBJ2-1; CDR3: CASSWEGLAGSEQFF; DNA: TGTGCCAGCAGCTGGGAGGGACTAGCGGGATCTGAGCAGTTCTTC
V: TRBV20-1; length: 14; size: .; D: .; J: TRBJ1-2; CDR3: CSARDRGASASYTF; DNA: TGCAGTGCTAGAGATCGCGGGGCGTCAGCATCCTACACCTTC
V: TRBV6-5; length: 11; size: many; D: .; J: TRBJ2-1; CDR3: CASSRRDEQFF; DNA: TGTGCCAGCAGTAGGAGGGATGAGCAGTTCTTC
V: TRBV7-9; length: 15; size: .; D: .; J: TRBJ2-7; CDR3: CASSVTGRRSYEQYF; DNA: TGTGCCAGCAGCGTTACAGGGCGACGCTCCTACGAGCAGTACTTC
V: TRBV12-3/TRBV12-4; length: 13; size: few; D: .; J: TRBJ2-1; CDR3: CASSLTSPGEQFF; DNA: TGTGCCAGCAGTCTAACTAGCCCGGGTGAGCAGTTCTTC
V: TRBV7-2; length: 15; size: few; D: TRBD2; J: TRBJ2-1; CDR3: CASSLGGSGSTEQFF; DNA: TGTGCCAGCAGCTTAGGTGGTAGCGGGAGTACTGAGCAGTTCTTC
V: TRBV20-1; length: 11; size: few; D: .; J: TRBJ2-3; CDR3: CSAPVGDTQYF; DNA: TGCAGTGCCCCAGTGGGGGATACGCAGTATTTT
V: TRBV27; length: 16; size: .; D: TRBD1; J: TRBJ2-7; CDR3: CASSYRIVQGTDEQYF; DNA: TGTGCCAGCAGTTACCGGATCGTACAGGGGACAGACGAGCAGTACTTC
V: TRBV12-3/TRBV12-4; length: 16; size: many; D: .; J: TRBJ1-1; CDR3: CASSLGQTLMNTEAFF; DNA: TGTGCCAGCAGTTTAGGGCAGACCTTGATGAACACTGAAGCTTTCTTT
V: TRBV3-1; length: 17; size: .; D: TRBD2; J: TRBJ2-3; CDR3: CASSQDPTSGTTDTQYF; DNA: TGTGCCAGCAGCCAAGATCCGACTAGCGGGACCACAGATACGCAGTATTTT
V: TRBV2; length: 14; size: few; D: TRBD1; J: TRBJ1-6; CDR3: CASSLDRGGSPLHF; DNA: TGTGCCAGCAGTCTTGACAGGGGAGGATCACCCCTCCACTTT
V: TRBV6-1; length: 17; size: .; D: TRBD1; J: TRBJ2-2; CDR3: CASSVAGQGARTGELFF; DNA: TGTGCCAGCAGTGTGGCGGGACAGGGGGCACGCACCGGGGAGCTGTTTTTT
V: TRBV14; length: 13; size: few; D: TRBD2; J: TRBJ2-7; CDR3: CASSQVLAGEQYF; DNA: TGTGCCAGCAGCCAAGTATTAGCGGGAGAGCAGTACTTC
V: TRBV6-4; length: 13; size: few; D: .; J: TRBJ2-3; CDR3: CASSSSKLVPLYF; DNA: .
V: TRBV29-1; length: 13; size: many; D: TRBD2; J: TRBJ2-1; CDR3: CSVALAGGHEQFF; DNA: TGCAGCGTCGCCCTAGCGGGAGGTCATGAGCAGTTCTTC
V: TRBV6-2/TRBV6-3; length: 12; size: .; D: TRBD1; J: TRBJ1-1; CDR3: CASNRDSGEAFF; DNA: TGTGCCAGCAACCGGGACAGCGGTGAAGCTTTCTTT
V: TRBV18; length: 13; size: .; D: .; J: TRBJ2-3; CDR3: CASSNQGTSTQYF; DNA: TGTGCCAGCTCGAATCAAGGGACGAGTACGCAGTATTTT
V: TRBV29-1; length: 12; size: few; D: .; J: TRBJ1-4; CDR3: CSVSEQGEKLFF; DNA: TGCAGCGTTTCGGAACAAGGTGAAAAACTGTTTTTT
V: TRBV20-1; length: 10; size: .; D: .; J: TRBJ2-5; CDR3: CSARGEAQYF; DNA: TGCAGTGCTAGAGGGGAGGCCCAGTACTTC
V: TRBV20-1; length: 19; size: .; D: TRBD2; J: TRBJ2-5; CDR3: CCARDGTSRTGGRQETQYF; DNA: TGCTGTGCTAGAGACGGGACTAGCAGGACTGGTGGACGTCAAGAGACCCAGTACTTC
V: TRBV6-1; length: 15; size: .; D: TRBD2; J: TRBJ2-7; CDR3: CASSNLAGVAYEQYF; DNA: TGTGCCAGCAGTAATCTAGCGGGAGTGGCCTACGAGCAGTACTTC
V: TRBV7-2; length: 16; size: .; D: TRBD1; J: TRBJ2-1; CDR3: CASSLAMGQGYNKQFF; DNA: TGTGCCAGCAGCTTAGCGATGGGACAGGGATACAATAAGCAGTTCTTC
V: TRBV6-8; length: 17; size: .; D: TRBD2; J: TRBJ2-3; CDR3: CASSYAPGGVRTDTQYF; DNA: TGTGCCAGCAGTTACGCCCCCGGGGGGGTTAGAACAGATACGCAGTATTTT
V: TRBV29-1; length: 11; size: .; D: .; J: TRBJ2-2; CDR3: CSVEIVQKLFF; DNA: TGCAGCGTTGAAATTGTACAGAAGCTGTTTTTT
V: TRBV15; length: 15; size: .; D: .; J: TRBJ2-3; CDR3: CATSKLAASTDTQYF; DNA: TGTGCCACCAGCAAACTAGCCGCTAGCACAGATACGCAGTATTTT
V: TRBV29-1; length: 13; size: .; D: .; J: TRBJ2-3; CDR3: CSVGGRQHDTQYF; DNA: TGCAGCGTTGGGGGTAGACAGCACGATACGCAGTATTTT